These T cell receptor beta chains were read from a single sample in a study of early T cells in non-severe SARS-CoV-2 infection. MiXCR, applied by TCRdb to the 5' RACE reads, yields one record per CDR3 protein. The table shows some 50,000 distinct CDR3 sequences, with 3.5% to 4.5% occurring only once. The sequencing sample was made of whole blood. The receptors shown here come from an adult who was a healthcare worker with PCR-confirmed SARS-CoV-2 infection or an uninfected control (not recorded which). Each CDR3 is given with its conserved first and last residue. The order of the fields is clone size, J gene, V gene, D gene, CDR3 protein, CDR3 DNA. The D gene is left open where the match is weak. Some rows mark clone size as missing; the rest say once, few, many or name a class of expanded clone.

size: many
J: TRBJ1-3
V: TRBV19
D: TRBD1
CDR3: CASGTGASGNTIYF
DNA: TGTGCCAGTGGGACAGGGGCCTCTGGAAACACCATATATTTT

size: many
J: TRBJ2-3
V: TRBV10-3
D: TRBD2
CDR3: CAIASGDSTDTQYF
DNA: TGTGCCATCGCTAGCGGGGACTCCACAGATACGCAGTATTTT

size: many
J: TRBJ2-3
V: TRBV20-1
D: TRBD2
CDR3: CSAIQFGTIDTQYF
DNA: TGCAGTGCTATCCAATTCGGGACTATAGATACGCAGTATTTT

size: .
J: TRBJ2-5
V: TRBV12-3/TRBV12-4
D: .
CDR3: CASSPRLEGTETQYF
DNA: TGTGCCAGCAGTCCGAGACTAGAGGGAACTGAGACCCAGTACTTC

size: many
J: TRBJ1-3
V: TRBV5-6
D: .
CDR3: CASSSGTGDSSGNTIYF
DNA: TGTGCCAGCAGCTCCGGCACAGGCGACAGCTCTGGAAACACCATATATTTT

size: many
J: TRBJ2-7
V: TRBV2
D: TRBD2
CDR3: CASAALAGDREQYF
DNA: TGTGCCAGCGCCGCCCTAGCGGGAGATCGGGAGCAGTACTTC

size: many
J: TRBJ2-3
V: TRBV11-3
D: .
CDR3: CASSLGGPHTDTQYF
DNA: TGTGCCAGCAGCTTAGGCGGTCCACACACAGATACGCAGTATTTT

size: few
J: TRBJ1-2
V: TRBV7-2
D: TRBD1
CDR3: CASSLGRGLGKYTF
DNA: TGTGCCAGCAGCTTAGGCAGGGGGCTCGGGAAGTACACCTTC

size: few
J: TRBJ2-7
V: TRBV5-1
D: TRBD2
CDR3: CASSSSGTSGNEQYF
DNA: TGCGCCAGCAGCTCCTCCGGGACTAGTGGAAACGAGCAGTACTTC

size: many
J: TRBJ1-2
V: TRBV20-1
D: .
CDR3: CSAGVPGEGYTF
DNA: TGCAGTGCTGGGGTTCCGGGAGAAGGCTACACCTTC

size: .
J: TRBJ2-1
V: TRBV7-3
D: .
CDR3: CASSLTFGGEQFF
DNA: TGTGCCAGCAGCTTAACCTTCGGGGGTGAGCAGTTCTTC

size: few
J: TRBJ2-7
V: TRBV13
D: TRBD2
CDR3: CASTQRGPFYEQYF
DNA: TGTGCCAGCACCCAGCGGGGGCCATTCTACGAGCAGTACTTC

size: .
J: TRBJ2-5
V: TRBV5-4
D: .
CDR3: CASSGGGTEQKKTQYF
DNA: TGTGCCAGCAGCGGGGGCGGTACAGAACAAAAAAAGACCCAGTACTTC

size: few
J: TRBJ1-3
V: TRBV6-2/TRBV6-3
D: .
CDR3: CASLAGFSGNTVYF
DNA: TGTGCCAGCTTGGCCGGCTTCTCTGGAAACACCGTATATTTT

size: many
J: TRBJ2-1
V: TRBV19
D: TRBD1
CDR3: CASTEFRDRANNEQFF
DNA: TGTGCCAGTACAGAATTCCGGGACAGGGCAAACAATGAGCAGTTCTTC

size: many
J: TRBJ1-1
V: TRBV7-9
D: .
CDR3: CASSPNGEVAFF
DNA: TGTGCCAGCAGCCCTAACGGGGAGGTCGCTTTCTTT

size: many
J: TRBJ1-1
V: TRBV5-4
D: .
CDR3: CASSPEWGGKAFF
DNA: TGTGCCAGCAGCCCCGAGTGGGGGGGCAAAGCTTTCTTT

size: many
J: TRBJ2-3
V: TRBV11-2
D: .
CDR3: CASSLDLRAADTQYF
DNA: TGTGCCAGCAGCTTAGATTTGAGGGCCGCAGATACGCAGTATTTT

size: many
J: TRBJ2-7
V: TRBV19
D: TRBD1
CDR3: CASSTPYRGEDEQYF
DNA: TGTGCCAGTAGTACCCCTTACAGGGGGGAGGACGAGCAGTACTTC

size: many
J: TRBJ2-5
V: TRBV3-1
D: .
CDR3: CASSQVAETQYF
DNA: TGTGCCAGCAGCCAAGTTGCGGAGACCCAGTACTTC

size: many
J: TRBJ2-2
V: TRBV7-8
D: .
CDR3: CASTPPGMWTGELFF
DNA: TGTGCCAGCACCCCCCCGGGGATGTGGACCGGGGAGCTGTTTTTT

size: many
J: TRBJ2-3
V: TRBV5-1
D: TRBD2
CDR3: CASSMTSGSTDTQYF
DNA: TGCGCCAGCAGCATGACTAGCGGGAGCACAGATACGCAGTATTTT

size: many
J: TRBJ2-5
V: TRBV5-4
D: TRBD2
CDR3: CASSPLGGRRETQYF
DNA: TGTGCCAGCAGCCCGCTGGGCGGGAGGAGAGAGACCCAGTACTTC

size: many
J: TRBJ2-2
V: TRBV7-2
D: .
CDR3: CASSFSPSGTGELFF
DNA: TGTGCCAGCAGCTTTTCCCCCTCCGGCACCGGGGAGCTGTTTTTT

size: .
J: TRBJ2-1
V: TRBV30
D: .
CDR3: CAWSGGSSYNEQFF
DNA: TGTGCCTGGAGTGGGGGGAGCTCCTACAATGAGCAGTTCTTC

size: many
J: TRBJ2-5
V: TRBV5-1
D: .
CDR3: CASSSEGTQYF
DNA: TGCGCCAGCAGTTCCGAGGGGACCCAGTACTTC

size: .
J: TRBJ2-7
V: TRBV2
D: TRBD1
CDR3: CAIIQRDRETYEQYF
DNA: TGTGCCATCATACAACGGGACAGGGAAACCTACGAGCAGTACTTC

size: few
J: TRBJ2-3
V: TRBV7-2
D: TRBD2
CDR3: CASSLTSGGTDTQYF
DNA: TGTGCCAGCAGCCTGACTAGCGGGGGCACAGATACGCAGTATTTT

size: many
J: TRBJ2-7
V: TRBV7-9
D: .
CDR3: CASSLVSGKPYF
DNA: TGTGCCAGCAGCTTAGTGTCTGGAAAGCCGTACTTC

size: many
J: TRBJ2-1
V: TRBV7-2
D: TRBD2
CDR3: CASTPRSGGWNEQFF
DNA: TGTGCCAGCACCCCGCGTAGCGGGGGTTGGAATGAGCAGTTCTTC

size: few
J: TRBJ1-2
V: TRBV9
D: .
CDR3: CASSAPPQGYTF
DNA: TGTGCCAGCAGCGCCCCTCCACAAGGCTACACCTTC

size: many
J: TRBJ2-7
V: TRBV28
D: .
CDR3: CASSRVGTSYEQYF
DNA: TGTGCCAGCAGTCGCGTTGGGACTTCCTACGAGCAGTACTTC

size: many
J: TRBJ2-7
V: TRBV11-2
D: TRBD1
CDR3: CASSLGGQGSYEQYF
DNA: TGTGCCAGCAGCTTAGGTGGACAGGGCTCCTACGAGCAGTACTTC

size: .
J: TRBJ2-7
V: TRBV6-2/TRBV6-3
D: TRBD2
CDR3: CASMLAGGYEQYF
DNA: TGTGCCAGCATGCTAGCGGGAGGCTACGAGCAGTACTTC

size: many
J: TRBJ2-7
V: TRBV4-2
D: .
CDR3: CASSQDLSSSSYEQYF
DNA: TGTGCCAGCAGCCAAGATCTATCTAGCAGTTCCTACGAGCAGTACTTC

size: many
J: TRBJ2-7
V: TRBV29-1
D: TRBD2
CDR3: CSVEVGGLAGGLAYEQYF
DNA: TGCAGCGTTGAAGTCGGAGGACTAGCGGGGGGGCTGGCCTACGAGCAGTACTTC

size: many
J: TRBJ2-5
V: TRBV7-2
D: TRBD2
CDR3: CASSLWREAMGDPASQYF
DNA: TGTGCCAGCAGCTTATGGCGGGAGGCCATGGGAGACCCAGCTAGCCAGTACTTC

size: many
J: TRBJ2-5
V: TRBV7-8
D: .
CDR3: CASSFLTVQETQYF
DNA: TGTGCCAGCAGCTTTCTTACGGTTCAAGAGACCCAGTACTTC

size: .
J: TRBJ2-7
V: TRBV19
D: .
CDR3: CASSIGETTTYEQYF
DNA: TGTGCCAGTAGTATAGGAGAGACAACCACCTACGAGCAGTACTTC

size: many
J: TRBJ2-1
V: TRBV10-1
D: TRBD2
CDR3: CASRLPGLAYNEQFF
DNA: TGCGCCAGCAGGCTACCGGGACTAGCCTACAATGAGCAGTTCTTC